Listed below are T cell receptor beta chains from one sample, sequenced in a study of blood T cell repertoires in COVID-19. This table comes from immunoSEQ multiplex PCR, and its TCRdb copy is limited to in-frame clones, with some not included. The repertoire consists of some 400,000 clones, with roughly 90% occurring once and the leading ten covering roughly 6.8%. Sequenced input: peripheral blood. The origin of the receptors is a man younger than 35 with active or convalescent COVID-19. Each CDR3 is given with its conserved first and last residue. A D gene is named only where the DNA matches it firmly. Expanded clones get a size class; other rows say once, few or many, or leave the size out.

D	J	V	size	DNA	CDR3
NA	TRBJ1-5	TRBV20-1	NA	TGCAGTGCTAGTCGGGGGGCGAAGCCCCAGCATTTT	CSASRGAKPQHF
TRBD1	TRBJ1-1	TRBV29-1	few	TGCAGCGTTGAAACGGGACAGGGCGGTACTGAAGCTTTCTTT	CSVETGQGGTEAFF
TRBD1	TRBJ2-3	TRBV19	NA	TGTGCCAGTAAAACACAACCGGGACAGGGGTTCGCAGATACGCAGTATTTT	CASKTQPGQGFADTQYF
NA	TRBJ1-1	TRBV4-3	NA	TGCGCCAGCAGCCAAGGACTGGGGAACACTGAAGCTTTCTTT	CASSQGLGNTEAFF
NA	TRBJ2-1	TRBV4-3	NA	TGCGCCAGCAGCCACTCCCTTTCCTACAATGAGCAGTTCTTC	CASSHSLSYNEQFF
NA	TRBJ1-1	TRBV3-1/TRBV3-2	once	TGTGCCAGCAGCACGAAGGGGGGGAGAGCTTTCTTT	CASSTKGGRAFF
TRBD1	TRBJ1-2	TRBV30	NA	TGTGCCTGGATAGACCCGGACAGGGGGCTTAACTATGGCTACACCTTC	CAWIDPDRGLNYGYTF
NA	TRBJ2-5	TRBV5-1	NA	TGCGCCAGCAGCTTGACGAGGTCATTCTCTGAGACCCAGTACTTC	CASSLTRSFSETQYF
NA	TRBJ1-5	TRBV5-1	once	TGCGCCAGCAGCGTAACTCCTAGCAATCAGCCCCAGCATTTT	CASSVTPSNQPQHF
TRBD2	TRBJ2-3	TRBV10-1	NA	TGCGCCAGCACCCGAGATCAGGTGGCGGGAGGCTCCCCGGGAGCGGTGGATACGCAGTATTTT	CASTRDQVAGGSPGAVDTQYF
NA	TRBJ2-4	TRBV18	NA	TGTGCCAGCTCACCATCGGCGGCAGCCAAAAACATTCAGTACTTC	CASSPSAAAKNIQYF
NA	TRBJ2-1	TRBV18	NA	TGTGCCAGCTCACCTAAAGGCCCGGGATCAGACAATGAGCAGTTCTTC	CASSPKGPGSDNEQFF
NA	TRBJ1-5	TRBV28	NA	TGTGCCAGCAGTTTGGGGGCCAATCAGCCCCAGCATTTT	CASSLGANQPQHF
NA	TRBJ1-4	TRBV3-1/TRBV3-2	NA	TGTGCCAGCAGCCAAGGAGGGCTCAGTAATGAAAAACTGTTTTTT	CASSQGGLSNEKLFF
TRBD2	TRBJ2-1	TRBV6-2/TRBV6-3	NA	TGTGCCAGCAGCTCTAGCGGCTATAACAATGAGCAGTTCTTC	CASSSSGYNNEQFF
NA	TRBJ2-1	TRBV28	once	TGTGCCAGCAGTCCGCCCGGACCGGGAAATTGGAATGAGCAGTTCTTC	CASSPPGPGNWNEQFF
TRBD2	TRBJ2-7	TRBV29-1	NA	TGCAGCGTGATTAGCGGGGGTTACGAGCAGTACTTC	CSVISGGYEQYF
NA	TRBJ2-3	TRBV7-3	NA	TGTGCCAGCAGCTTAAAGCCACCTCCAGATACGCAGTATTTT	CASSLKPPPDTQYF
TRBD2	TRBJ2-7	TRBV3-1/TRBV3-2	NA	TGTGCCAGCAGCCCAACGACTAGCGGGAAATCCTACGAGCAGTACTTC	CASSPTTSGKSYEQYF
NA	TRBJ2-7	TRBV5-4	NA	TGTGCCAGCAGCTCCGGGACTTCCCTCGAGCAGTACTTC	CASSSGTSLEQYF
TRBD1	TRBJ1-2	TRBV5-5	once	TGTGCCAGCAGCTTGGCCGGGACAGGGGGCCTAAACTATGGCTACACCTTC	CASSLAGTGGLNYGYTF
TRBD2	TRBJ2-5	TRBV5-1	NA	TGCGCCAGCAGCTTGAACGGGGGGGTCCAAGAGACCCAGTACTTC	CASSLNGGVQETQYF
TRBD1	TRBJ2-7	TRBV9	NA	TGTGCCAGCAGCGTAGCCGGGACAGGCTCCTACGAGCAGTACTTC	CASSVAGTGSYEQYF
TRBD1	TRBJ1-1	TRBV7-2	NA	TGTGCCAGCAGCTTAGGGTGGGACAGTGAAGCTTTCTTT	CASSLGWDSEAFF
TRBD1	TRBJ2-7	TRBV27	NA	TGTGCCAGCAGAAAAGGACAGGGTAAAATATACGAGCAGTACTTC	CASRKGQGKIYEQYF
NA	TRBJ2-2	TRBV19	NA	TGTGCCAGTAGGCAGGGGTTTCGCACCGGGGAGCTGTTTTTT	CASRQGFRTGELFF
TRBD1	TRBJ1-2	TRBV7-9	NA	TGTGCCAGCAGCTTAACGGGACAGAACTATGGCTACACCTTC	CASSLTGQNYGYTF
NA	TRBJ1-4	TRBV6-5	NA	TGTGCCAGCAGTTACGGCAGGGATAGTGAAAAACTGTTTTTT	CASSYGRDSEKLFF
NA	TRBJ1-1	TRBV21-1	NA	TGTGCCAGCAGCGACTGGGACAGGGGACGCACTGAAGCTTTCTTT	CASSDWDRGRTEAFF
NA	TRBJ1-3	TRBV11-3	once	TGTGCCAGCAGCGCCACAGGAGCCTCTGGAAACACCATATATTTT	CASSATGASGNTIYF
TRBD2	TRBJ2-7	TRBV7-9	NA	TGTGCCATAACTAGCGGGAGCTCCTACGAGCAGTACTTC	CAITSGSSYEQYF
TRBD1	TRBJ2-1	TRBV15	NA	TGTGCCACCAGCGCTTCCGGACAGGTTTACAATGAGCAGTTCTTC	CATSASGQVYNEQFF
NA	TRBJ1-1	TRBV10-3	NA	TGTGCCATCAGGGAAAGGACAGACTATAACGAAGCTTTCTTT	CAIRERTDYNEAFF
NA	TRBJ1-6	TRBV5-1	NA	TGCGCCAGCAGCTTGTCCGTCAGGGGAAATTCACCCCTCCACTTT	CASSLSVRGNSPLHF
NA	TRBJ2-7	TRBV4-2	NA	TGTGCCAGCAGCCAAGGGAGTACAATCGTCCACGAGCAGTACTTC	CASSQGSTIVHEQYF
TRBD1	TRBJ1-1	TRBV4-2	NA	TGTGCCAGCAGCCCAGGGGGGAACACTGAAGCTTTCTTT	CASSPGGNTEAFF
TRBD1	TRBJ2-2	TRBV29-1	NA	TGCAGCGCCAATTCCTTGGGACAGGGGATCGGGGAGCTGTTTTTT	CSANSLGQGIGELFF
NA	TRBJ1-2	TRBV6-2/TRBV6-3	few	TGTGCCAGCAGTCGACAGACCTCAACCATTAACTATGGCTACACCTTC	CASSRQTSTINYGYTF
NA	TRBJ2-5	TRBV6-2/TRBV6-3	NA	TGTGCCAGCAGTAAGACTAGGGGACGGGAAGAGACCCAGTACTTC	CASSKTRGREETQYF
NA	TRBJ1-5	TRBV7-2	NA	TGTGCCAGCAGCCTTACAGGGAAAAGGCCCCAGCATTTT	CASSLTGKRPQHF
NA	TRBJ2-1	TRBV7-2	NA	TGTGCCAGCAGGGAGGTAGTTGAGCAGTTCTTC	CASREVVEQFF
TRBD1	TRBJ1-2	TRBV6-6	NA	TGTGCCAGCAGCCCTACAGGGGGCGCCGTGAATTATGGCTACACCTTC	CASSPTGGAVNYGYTF